This TCR beta chain derives from a study of shared clonotypes between healthy human individuals. Study summary: Each donor had three CD4 naive, three CD4 memory, two CD8 naive and one CD8 memory plate.

The germline V gene has CDR1 SGHRS and CDR2 YFSETQ. The V and J ends lost 0 bases and 4 bases respectively, with 8 bases between them. The CDR3 is 14 amino acids. Here immunoSEQ multiplex PCR was the method, and the copy in TCRdb shows in-frame clones only, minus some. The repertoire holds roughly 530,000 clones, with almost 97% as singletons. A remark on this clone: The sample holds other DNA sequences that translate to the same CDR3.

The chain joins TRBV5-1 to TRBJ1-5, with D possibly matching TRBD1 (6 bases). The clonotype was recovered from a woman aged 25 to 39 in good health. Material for sequencing was naive CD4+ T cells sorted from blood. The subset was: CD45RA+ positively selected. CDR3 loop: CASSLGQENQPQHF. CDR3 DNA sequence: TGCGCCAGCAGCTTGGGACAGGAAAATCAGCCCCAGCATTTT.